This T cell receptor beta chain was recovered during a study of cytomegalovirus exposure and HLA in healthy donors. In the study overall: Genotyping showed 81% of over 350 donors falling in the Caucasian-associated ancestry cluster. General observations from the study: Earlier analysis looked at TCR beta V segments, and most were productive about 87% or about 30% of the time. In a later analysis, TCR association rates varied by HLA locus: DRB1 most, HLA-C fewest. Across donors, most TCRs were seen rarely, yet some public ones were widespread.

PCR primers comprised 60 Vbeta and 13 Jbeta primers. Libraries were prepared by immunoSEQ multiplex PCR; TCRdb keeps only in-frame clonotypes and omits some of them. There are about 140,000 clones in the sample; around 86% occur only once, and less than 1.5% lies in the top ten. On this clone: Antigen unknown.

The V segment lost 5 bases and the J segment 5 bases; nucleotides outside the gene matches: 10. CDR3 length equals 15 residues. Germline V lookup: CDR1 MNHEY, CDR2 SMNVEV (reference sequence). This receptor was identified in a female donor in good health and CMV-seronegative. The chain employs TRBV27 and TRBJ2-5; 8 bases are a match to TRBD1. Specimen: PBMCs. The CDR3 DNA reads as TGTGCCAGCAGTCGCGGACAGGGTGGATGGGAGACCCAGTACTTC. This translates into CASSRGQGGWETQYF.